This T cell receptor (beta chain) was identified in a study of blood T cell repertoires in COVID-19 (dated by TCRdb to about 2020). Context from the whole study: The collaborator samples originated in the United States, Italy and Spain and spanned the acute and convalescent phases of COVID-19. Where available, HLA class I and class II types were taken from metadata supplied by the sample provider and were not determined by assay-based typing. Samples were obtained from the ongoing ImmuneRACE study (first 160 participants) and from roughly 1,300 subjects provided by 6 global collaborators. The prospective study material was composed of cDNA or gDNA derived from T cells, B-cell-depleted T cells, or PBMCs. Subjects who had been exposed to COVID-19, were actively infected with it, or had recovered from it provided the deeply sampled blood TCRbeta repertoires that made up the dataset. Sample metadata almost always included a de-identified subject ID, COVID-19 status, age in years and sex. The repertoires were released in a freely available public database meant as a resource for research on the immune response to SARS-CoV-2.

Based on the germline V gene, the CDR1 and CDR2 sequences are SGHTA and FQGNSA. The CDR3 sequence holds 19 residues, the cysteine and phenylalanine included. Only the CDR3 DNA stays, 57 bases, in frame from base 1. After removal of 5 bases from V and 0 bases from J, the junction retains 14 bases not matched to a gene. In the prospective study, participants were about 18 to 95 years old, resided in fewer than 25 geographic areas of the United States, and were enrolled through a virtual design. Cohort assignment in the prospective study relied on participant-reported clinical history from a screening survey and a study questionnaire. Exposed participants had been in contact with someone with a PCR-confirmed or clinician-diagnosed COVID-19 case within 2 weeks of study entry. In the prospective study, whole blood, serum and a nasopharyngeal or oropharyngeal swab were collected from each participant by mobile phlebotomists. Prospective study participants could optionally give additional blood draws and questionnaires over an approximately 2-month period. Before DNA extraction, blood samples from the prospective study were shipped at room temperature or frozen.

What the study reported, not specific to this receptor: How much clinical and demographic metadata was included differed by source and by participant, and the metadata was provided uncurated.

Remarks on this clone: Its antigen remains undetermined. No clone much larger than this one lies a single base away; base qualities are absent.

TCRbeta CDR3 regions were amplified from genomic DNA by means of the immunoSEQ Assay, a bias-controlled multiplex PCR. Under the source paper's analysis protocol: The number of nucleated cells in each sample was estimated from the amplification of reference gene primers within the assay. To quantify the absolute abundance of each unique TCRbeta CDR3 rearrangement, sequence reads were collapsed and filtered. For each sample, productive Simpson clonality was calculated as the square root of Simpson's diversity index over productive rearrangements. Drawn from immuneACCESS, this table holds only the in-frame rearrangements with V and J called that TCRdb kept. Clones are partly lost; checked studies trace under half to an unresolved V gene and leave the rest unexplained. V, J and clone size were drawn from that table, and D and trimming were deduced from the DNA. The sample data list approximately 150,000 clones, and roughly 83% of these were observed just once. The ten top clones hold approximately 5.3% of the sample.

This sequence was found in an older man who had been exposed to COVID-19. The sample consisted of PBMCs or T cells enriched from blood (not recorded which). This chain is built from TRBV7-2 and TRBJ2-3; 10 central bases correspond to TRBD2. The CDR3 protein is CASSPLGVAGGASTDTQYF. The base sequence is TGTGCCAGCAGCCCACTTGGGGTAGCGGGAGGAGCTAGCACAGATACGCAGTATTTT.